Here is one T cell receptor beta chain with its context. Antigen unknown. This entry is derived from a study of regulatory and conventional T cells in RAG deficiency. Broader study findings: Shorter CDR3s in all patient subsets; >85% Treg-Tconv overlap in Omenn. Shannon entropy was markedly lower and Simpson indices higher in RAG-deficient patients than control T-cell subsets. Other subsets showed approximately 10-fold reductions, but Treg unique TCR beta sequences fell roughly 90-fold in these patients.

Data came from immunoSEQ multiplex PCR; TCRdb stores just in-frame clones and leaves some out. The data show 25,000 to 35,000 clones, over 80% seen once. This CDR3 region has 16 residues. From germline, CDR1 is MDHEN and CDR2 SYDVKM. Trimming at V came to 5 bases and at J to 3 bases, leaving 10 bases not matched to a gene. These data also formed part of another study, on regulatory T cells. That study adds: Amplification used 52 TRBV primers and 13 TRBJ primers. Patient repertoires had restricted TRB V-J pairs and skewed V and J usage, most in Tregs.

Input material: CD8+ T cells sorted from blood. The clonotype comes from a human donor in good health. The chain employs TRBV28 and TRBJ2-7; 10 bases fit TRBD1. The DNA for the CDR3 is TGTGCCAGCAGTCCCAAAGGGACAGGGGTCTTCTACGAGCAGTACTTC. It encodes CASSPKGTGVFYEQYF.